Sequencing of this T cell receptor (beta chain) was carried out in a study of T cell changes during pregnancy in multiple sclerosis. Trimming pared 6 bases from V and 1 base from J, leaving 12 bases between. The CDR3 length is 14 residues. Germline loops: CDR1 MNHNS, CDR2 SASEGT. The table came from immunoSEQ multiplex PCR; TCRdb's copy has only in-frame clones and leaves some out. The data show fewer than 50,000 clones, 80% to 95% seen once. The receptor comes from a female donor with multiple sclerosis, enrolled in a pregnancy study. The source material was CD8+ T cells from peripheral blood mononuclear cells, sampled in the first trimester of pregnancy. J is TRBJ2-5 and V is TRBV6-1; the D gene is possibly TRBD2 (5 bases). The CDR3 region is CASRGSGSQETQYF. CDR3 nucleotides: TGTGCCAGCAGGGGTTCGGGGAGCCAAGAGACCCAGTACTTC.